This TCR beta chain is from a study of T cells expressing NK-cell markers. Study information: Each TCR beta repertoire originated in sorted T cells that were CD3+CD56+NKG2C+, CD3+CD56+NKG2C- or CD3+CD56-NKG2C+.

No DNA is given; TCRdb re-called the 5' RACE reads and lists each CDR3 protein once. The sample table sets out about 160,000 distinct CDR3 sequences. This CDR3 comprises 15 residues. CDR1 and CDR2 (germline): SGHAT, FQNNGV. The V and J genes are TRBV11-2 and TRBJ1-1; the TRBD1 assignment by TCRdb is unverifiable without DNA. The clonotype comes from a man aged 18 to 69 in good health. Sequenced sample: blood T cells: a sorted CD56 or NKG2C T cell subset, CD4+ or CD8+ T cells, or bulk PBMC T cells (not recorded which). The CDR3: CASSLNMGRKTEAFF.